Included here is one TCR beta chain sequence, with context. A Seattle source enrolled patients during active infection and followed them longitudinally. V was clipped by 8 bases and J by 3 bases, with 15 bases between them. Per the germline V gene, CDR1 is SGHTA and CDR2 is FQGNSA. The CDR3 is 14 residues long. In the study's own analysis: Amplification of reference gene primers was used by the study to estimate nucleated cell counts. TCRdb's table, derived via immunoSEQ multiplex PCR, lists solely in-frame clones and lacks some. V and J calls and clone size are copied from that table; D and trimming were computed from the DNA. The sample carries about 260,000 clones, 88% recorded once. The sample is drawn from a study of blood T cell repertoires in COVID-19. Looking at the study overall: Italy, Spain and the United States were the sources of the convalescent and acute COVID-19 samples. In each case, the material was cDNA or gDNA derived from T cells, B-cell-depleted T cells, or PBMCs.

This receptor was taken from a woman aged 25 to 45 with COVID-19, enrolled during active disease. The sequencing sample was made of peripheral blood. The V and J genes are TRBV7-2 and TRBJ2-3, with a possible D match to TRBD1 (6 bases). CDR3 nucleotide sequence: TGTGCCAGCTCGCGGACCAGGGGAACAGATACGCAGTATTTT. This codes for CASSRTRGTDTQYF.